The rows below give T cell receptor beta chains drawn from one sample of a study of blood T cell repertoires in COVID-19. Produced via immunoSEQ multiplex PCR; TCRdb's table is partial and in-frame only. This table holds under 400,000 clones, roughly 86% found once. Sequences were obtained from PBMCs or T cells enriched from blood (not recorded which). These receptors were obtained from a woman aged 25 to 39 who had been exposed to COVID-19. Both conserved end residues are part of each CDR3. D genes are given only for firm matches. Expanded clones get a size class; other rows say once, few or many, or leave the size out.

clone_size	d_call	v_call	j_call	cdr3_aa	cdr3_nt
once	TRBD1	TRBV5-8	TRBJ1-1	CASSLGQGVPEAFF	TGTGCCAGCAGCTTGGGGCAGGGGGTGCCTGAAGCTTTCTTT
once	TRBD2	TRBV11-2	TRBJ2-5	CASSLTGGSRETQYF	TGTGCCAGCAGCTTAACGGGAGGGTCAAGGGAGACCCAGTACTTC
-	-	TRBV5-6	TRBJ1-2	CASSFGPQGGGGYTF	TGTGCCAGCAGCTTTGGTCCCCAGGGCGGGGGAGGCTACACCTTC
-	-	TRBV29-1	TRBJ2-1	CSARYDEQFF	TGCAGCGCCCGGTATGATGAGCAGTTCTTC
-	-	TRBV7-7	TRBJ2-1	CASSLVGSSYNEQFF	TGTGCCAGCAGCTTAGTCGGGAGCTCCTACAATGAGCAGTTCTTC
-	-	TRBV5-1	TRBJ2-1	CASTGKGRLGRASVGLNEQFF	TGCGCCAGCACGGGAAAAGGAAGGCTTGGGCGAGCTTCGGTCGGGCTTAATGAGCAGTTCTTC
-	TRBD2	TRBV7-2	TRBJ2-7	CASSLASATSGRAALREQYF	TGTGCCAGCAGCTTAGCGTCCGCGACTAGCGGGAGAGCAGCTTTACGCGAGCAGTACTTC
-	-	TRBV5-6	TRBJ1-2	CASSPPARGYGYTF	TGTGCCAGCAGCCCCCCGGCCCGAGGCTATGGCTACACCTTC
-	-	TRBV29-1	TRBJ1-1	CSVQGESGAFF	TGCAGCGTCCAAGGCGAATCAGGGGCTTTCTTT
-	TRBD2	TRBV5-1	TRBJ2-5	CASSLGGSGSAETQYF	TGCGCCAGCAGCTTGGGGGGTAGCGGGAGCGCAGAGACCCAGTACTTC
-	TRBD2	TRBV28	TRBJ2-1	CASSPLGVAGGSEQFF	TGTGCCAGCAGTCCCCTGGGGGTAGCGGGAGGTAGTGAGCAGTTCTTC
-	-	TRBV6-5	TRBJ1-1	CASINAGGNNEAFF	TGTGCCAGCATCAACGCGGGGGGCAATAATGAAGCTTTCTTT
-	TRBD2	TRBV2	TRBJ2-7	CASSEAPPGGGYEQYF	TGTGCCAGCAGTGAAGCGCCTCCGGGAGGCGGATACGAGCAGTACTTC
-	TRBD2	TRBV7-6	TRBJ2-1	CAVREGGYNEQFF	TGTGCCGTCCGGGAGGGGGGCTACAATGAGCAGTTCTTC
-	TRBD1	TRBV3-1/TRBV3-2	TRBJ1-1	CASSQTGSGEAFF	TGTGCCAGCAGTCAGACAGGGTCGGGTGAAGCTTTCTTT
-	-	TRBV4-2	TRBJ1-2	CASSQPNGGTGYGYTF	TGTGCCAGCAGCCAACCTAATGGGGGCACGGGCTATGGCTACACCTTC
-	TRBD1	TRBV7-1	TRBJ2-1	CASSSPGQGASSGAYRSSYNEQFF	TGTGCCAGCAGCTCGCCGGGACAGGGGGCGTCTAGCGGGGCCTACCGAAGCTCCTACAATGAGCAGTTCTTC
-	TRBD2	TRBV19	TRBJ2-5	CASSVSLATAQYF	TGTGCCAGTAGTGTCTCACTAGCGACGGCCCAGTACTTC